The T cell receptor beta chain under discussion was sequenced for a study of blood T cell repertoires in COVID-19. TCRdb keeps only in-frame clones here, not all; method: immunoSEQ multiplex PCR. This table holds about 120,000 clones, 82% found once. This CDR3 comprises 17 residues. This chain uses TRBV21-1 with TRBJ1-2. TRBV21-1 is a documented pseudogene. Sample: peripheral blood. This sequence was found in a woman in her sixties or seventies with acute or convalescent COVID-19. CDR3 DNA: TGTGCCAGCAGCAAGAGGGTAGGGCGGCGAGGAAACTATGGCTACACCTTC. Amino acids: CASSKRVGRRGNYGYTF.